The following is a T cell receptor (beta chain) sequence with its context. The table lists this clone with a few counts. Its antigen remains undetermined. Base qualities were left out, and no much larger clone turns up one base away. This sample stems from a study of CD8+ T cells in alopecia areata (dated by TCRdb to 2016 to 2019). In terms of the full investigation: Treated patients were enrolled in an open-label pilot trial of oral tofacitinib at 5 to 10 mg twice daily for moderate-to-severe alopecia areata. Patients received tofacitinib for 6 to 18 months and were then followed off drug for 6 months to check for delayed response and recurrence. For the treated patients, the SALT score, which quantifies what percentage of scalp surface area is affected, served as the measure of disease severity. The study used high-throughput TCRbeta sequencing to examine T cell clonal expansion in alopecia areata, in both the C3H/HeJ mouse model and human patients. Scalp tissue and sorted CD4+ and CD8+ peripheral blood T cells from patchy and totalis/universalis alopecia areata patients and from healthy controls were covered by human TCRbeta sequencing. Biopsies were taken from tofacitinib-treated patients at baseline and at 4 and 24 weeks of treatment, and a later scalp biopsy was taken in several of the tofacitinib-treated patients. Scalp clonality was compared among normal scalp (n=4), patchy alopecia areata scalp (n=8), and alopecia totalis/universalis scalp (n=8). The RNA source kit depended on sample type: the PAXgene miRNA kit for fixed scalp, the miRNeasy kit for PBMCs, and the RNeasy kit for mouse skin. TCRbeta CDR3 regions were amplified by immunoSEQ multiplex PCR using 35 Vbeta forward and 13 Jbeta reverse primers. The full study reports these points: Higher clonality and more expanded CD8+ clones were observed in lesional scalp than in normal scalp, particularly in alopecia totalis/universalis, a finding suggestive of antigenic drive. Shared TCR sequences between patients were less evident than in mice, which may be partly attributable to HLA diversity in the patient population. During tofacitinib treatment, many expanded lesional clones remained in scalp and blood, and this persistence may partly explain relapse after treatment is stopped. Tofacitinib significantly decreased scalp clonality and the number of expanded CD8+ clones among the top 100 scalp clones. Resident alphabeta T cells in normal human skin are also sequenced, complicating scalp TCR repertoire analysis, unlike mouse skin dominated by gammadelta T cells. Because the treated cohort was small and had just a single nonresponder, larger studies are needed to establish links between baseline CD8+ expansion and response.

The library relied on the immunoSEQ multiplex PCR assay. For TCR sequencing, RNA was extracted from every sample and reverse transcribed into cDNA to serve as template. SuperScript III was used for first-strand cDNA synthesis, primed with a 2:1 mix of oligo-dT and random hexamers. A synthetic immune receptor repertoire was used to assess amplification bias, and residual bias was removed computationally. Under the source paper's analysis protocol: After raw reads were preprocessed to remove errors, the CDR3 was defined following IMGT conventions as running from the conserved cysteine to phenylalanine. Clonality was computed as 1 minus the Shannon entropy, with the entropy normalized by log2 of the number of productive unique TCRs. Scalp TCRbeta sequences were cross-referenced with sorted blood CD4 and CD8 repertoires so that the CD4 or CD8 identity of scalp clones could be inferred. TCRdb's version of the immuneACCESS table is confined to in-frame rearrangements and falls short of the full clone set. An unresolved V gene accounts for under half of the shortfall where checked; the remainder is of unknown origin. V and J calls and clone size are as listed in that table; D and trimming were resolved from the DNA. A total of some 110,000 clones appear in this sample, about three fifths of them only once. Clones ranked in the top ten supply roughly 30% of the sample.

The sample's time point label, decoded: around 4 weeks on oral tofacitinib. The meaning of the sample's treatment or condition label: oral pan-JAK inhibitor, 5-10 mg twice daily. Lesional scalp punch biopsies and peripheral blood were obtained from alopecia areata patients. PBMCs were isolated by density centrifugation and stained for CD3, CD4 and CD8, after which CD4+ and CD8+ T cells were sorted on a FACSAria. This sequence was found in a human donor with alopecia areata. The sample in question was CD8+ T cells sorted from blood, obtained at week 4, from a patient treated with tofacitinib.

The bases read TGTGCCTGGAGTGATATAACGGGGAGGGACATTCAGTACTTC. Its protein product is CAWSDITGRDIQYF. The rearrangement joined TRBV30 to TRBJ2-4; 7 bases in between match TRBD2. V loses 1 base at its end and J loses 8 bases; junction bases beyond the gene matches: 8. CDR1 GTSNPN and CDR2 SVGIG are derived from the germline V gene (reference sequence). CDR3 length: 14 amino acids, cysteine to phenylalanine. The kept DNA is CDR3 alone, 42 bases in frame from the first base.